The 7 T cell receptor beta chains in this list originate from one sample, sequenced in a study of blood T cell repertoires in COVID-19. Only in-frame clones appear in the TCRdb table, and some are missing; sequencing was by immunoSEQ multiplex PCR. The sample has 180,000 or so clones, more than 70% seen once; the top ten hold nearly 2.5%. Sequencing was carried out using peripheral blood. These receptors were taken from a man aged 35-49 years with active or convalescent COVID-19.

J is TRBJ1-5 and V is TRBV30, with D maybe TRBD1 (6 bases). Between the trimmed V and J ends, which lost 0 bases and 6 bases, there was a span of 18 bases. The CDR3 has 16 residues. Germline V gene sequence: CDR1 GTSNPN, CDR2 SVGIG (reference sequence). The CDR3 loop reads CAWSVPGRGAAQPQHF. The CDR3 nucleotides read TGTGCCTGGAGTGTACCCGGGAGGGGGGCGGCTCAGCCCCAGCATTTT.

This chain links TRBV9 with TRBJ2-1; weak D call: TRBD2 (5 bases). The V gene lost 3 bases and the J gene lost 4 bases, with 17 bases spanning the gap. CDR1 and CDR2 from the germline V gene are SGDLS and YYNGEE. The CDR3 contains 16 residues. CDR3 region: CASSAQLATEYNEQFF. The CDR3 coding sequence is TGTGCCAGCAGCGCACAATTAGCGACTGAGTACAATGAGCAGTTCTTC.

The chain uses TRBV28 and TRBJ1-5, with 7 bases lining up with TRBD1. The CDR3 is 15 amino acids. V gave up 7 bases and J gave up 2 bases; unmatched junction bases: 8. Germline V gene lookup returns CDR1 MDHEN and CDR2 SYDVKM. Here the CDR3 DNA reads TGTGCCAGCACGCGTTCAGACAGGGGCAATCAGCCCCAGCATTTT. Translation: CASTRSDRGNQPQHF.

The chain is built from TRBV7-8 and TRBJ2-2; 10 nucleotides match TRBD1. Germline V gene data show CDR1 as SGHVS and CDR2 as FQNEAQ. V was clipped by 5 bases and J by 7 bases; unmatched bases: 10. The CDR3 is made up of 16 amino acids. CDR3 DNA sequence: TGTGCCAGCAGCCCCTCCGACAGGGGGCGAAGCGGGGAGCTGTTTTTT. Its protein is CASSPSDRGRSGELFF.

The gene calls are TRBV4-1 and TRBJ2-6; possible D gene TRBD2, 5 bases. The germline CDR1 and CDR2 sequences are MGHRA and YSYEKL. The CDR3 has 15 residues. V was clipped by 4 bases and J by 0 bases, with 7 bases between them. The CDR3 DNA sequence: TGCGCCAGCAGCCTCGAGGGCTCTGGGGCCAACGTCCTGACTTTC. Translated: CASSLEGSGANVLTF.

The genes are TRBV7-9 and TRBJ2-2, with a possible D match to TRBD1 (6 bases). CDR3 length equals 17 residues. Trimming took off 5 bases at V and 0 bases at J, with 16 bases between the two ends. The germline CDR1 and CDR2 sequences are SEHNR and FQNEAQ (reference sequence). The CDR3 spells CASSGGWGPANTGELFF. CDR3 nucleotides: TGTGCCAGCAGCGGAGGTTGGGGGCCGGCGAACACCGGGGAGCTGTTTTTT.

J is TRBJ2-3 and V is TRBV5-1; 12 bases are shared with TRBD1. Trimming cost V 3 bases and J 4 bases; bases outside gene matches: 6. The germline gives CDR1 SGHRS, CDR2 YFSETQ. The CDR3 runs 16 residues. The CDR3 is CASSSGTGGESDTQYF. DNA of the CDR3: TGCGCCAGCAGCTCAGGGACAGGGGGCGAGTCAGATACGCAGTATTTT.